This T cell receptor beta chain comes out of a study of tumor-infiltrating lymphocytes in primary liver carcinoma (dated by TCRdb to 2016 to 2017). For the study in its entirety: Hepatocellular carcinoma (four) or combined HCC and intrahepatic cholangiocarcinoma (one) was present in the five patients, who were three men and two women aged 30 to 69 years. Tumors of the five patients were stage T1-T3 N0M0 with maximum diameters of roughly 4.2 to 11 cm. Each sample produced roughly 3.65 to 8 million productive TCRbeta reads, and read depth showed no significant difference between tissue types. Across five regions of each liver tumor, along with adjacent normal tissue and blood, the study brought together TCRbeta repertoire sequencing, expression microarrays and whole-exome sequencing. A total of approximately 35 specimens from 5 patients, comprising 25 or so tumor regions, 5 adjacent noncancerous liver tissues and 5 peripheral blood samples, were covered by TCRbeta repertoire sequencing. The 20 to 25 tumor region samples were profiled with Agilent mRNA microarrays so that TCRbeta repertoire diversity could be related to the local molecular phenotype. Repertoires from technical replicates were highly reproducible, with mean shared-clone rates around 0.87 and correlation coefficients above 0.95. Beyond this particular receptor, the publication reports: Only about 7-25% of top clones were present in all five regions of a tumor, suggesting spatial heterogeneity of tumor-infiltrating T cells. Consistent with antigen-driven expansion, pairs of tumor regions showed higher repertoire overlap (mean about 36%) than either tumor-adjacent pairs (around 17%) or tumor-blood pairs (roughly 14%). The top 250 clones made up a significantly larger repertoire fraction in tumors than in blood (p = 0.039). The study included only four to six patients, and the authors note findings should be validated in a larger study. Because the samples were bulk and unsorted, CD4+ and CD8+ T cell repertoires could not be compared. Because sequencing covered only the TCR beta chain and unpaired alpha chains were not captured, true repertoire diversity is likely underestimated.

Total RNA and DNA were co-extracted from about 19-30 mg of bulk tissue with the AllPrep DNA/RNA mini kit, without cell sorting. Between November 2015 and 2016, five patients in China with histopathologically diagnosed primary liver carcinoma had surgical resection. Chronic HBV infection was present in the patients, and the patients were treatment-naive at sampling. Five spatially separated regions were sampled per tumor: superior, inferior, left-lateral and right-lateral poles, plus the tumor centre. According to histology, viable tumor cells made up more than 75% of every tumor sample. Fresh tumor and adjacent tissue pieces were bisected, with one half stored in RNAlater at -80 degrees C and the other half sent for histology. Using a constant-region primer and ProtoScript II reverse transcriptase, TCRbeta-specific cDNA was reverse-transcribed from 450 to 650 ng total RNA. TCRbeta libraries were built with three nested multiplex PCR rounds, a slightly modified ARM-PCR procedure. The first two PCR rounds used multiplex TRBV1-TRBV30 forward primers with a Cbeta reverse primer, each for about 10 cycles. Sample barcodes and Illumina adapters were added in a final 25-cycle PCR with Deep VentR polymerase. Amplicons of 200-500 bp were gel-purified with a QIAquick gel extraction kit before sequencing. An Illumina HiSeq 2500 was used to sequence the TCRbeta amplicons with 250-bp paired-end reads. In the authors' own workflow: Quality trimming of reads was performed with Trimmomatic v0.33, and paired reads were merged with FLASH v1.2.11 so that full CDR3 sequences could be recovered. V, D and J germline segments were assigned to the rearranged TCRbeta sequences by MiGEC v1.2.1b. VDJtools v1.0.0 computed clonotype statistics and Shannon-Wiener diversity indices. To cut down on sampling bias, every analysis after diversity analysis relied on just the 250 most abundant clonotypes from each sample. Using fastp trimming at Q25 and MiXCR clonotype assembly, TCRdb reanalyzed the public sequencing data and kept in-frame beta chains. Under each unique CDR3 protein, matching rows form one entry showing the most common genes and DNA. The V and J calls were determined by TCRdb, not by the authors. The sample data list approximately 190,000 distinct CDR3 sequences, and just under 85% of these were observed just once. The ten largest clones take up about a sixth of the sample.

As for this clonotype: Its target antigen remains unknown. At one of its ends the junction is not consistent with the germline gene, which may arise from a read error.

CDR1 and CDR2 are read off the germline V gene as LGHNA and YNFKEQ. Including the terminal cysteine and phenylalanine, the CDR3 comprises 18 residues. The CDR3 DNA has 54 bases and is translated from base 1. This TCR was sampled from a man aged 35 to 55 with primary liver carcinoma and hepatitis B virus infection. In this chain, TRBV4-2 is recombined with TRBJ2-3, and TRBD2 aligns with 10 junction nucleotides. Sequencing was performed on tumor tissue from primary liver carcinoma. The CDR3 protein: CASSQAGSGGEGTNTQYF. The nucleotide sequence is TGTGCCAGTAGCCAAGCAGGCAGCGGGGGGGAGGGCACAAATACGCAGTATTTT.